Presented here are 2 T cell receptor beta chains from one specimen sequenced in a study of T-cell memory formation after mild COVID-19. TCRdb reprocessed the 5' RACE reads with MiXCR, giving one entry per CDR3 protein. The sample carries more than 150,000 distinct CDR3 sequences, less than 20% recorded once. Sample: PBMCs or a T cell subset sorted from them (not recorded which). The receptors originated from a young man who had mild COVID-19 (a few samples of this study predate the infection). Cell type and time point are not known.

Ten or more counts support this clonotype. This chain links TRBV6-5 with TRBJ1-2, with a possible D match to TRBD1 (5 bases). The CDR3 runs to 13 residues. Trimming pared 5 bases from V and 8 bases from J, leaving 15 bases between. From germline, CDR1 is MNHEY and CDR2 SVGAGI. CDR3 sequence: CASSDRQGWGYTF. In DNA form, the CDR3 reads TGTGCCAGCAGTGATCGTCAGGGCTGGGGCTACACCTTC.

This chain links TRBV12-3 or TRBV12-4 with TRBJ2-2; D ambiguous. The CDR3 extends over 12 amino acids. The V end lost 6 bases, the J end lost 7 bases, and 9 bases lay between the germline ends. This CDR3 is CASRIFIGELFF. CDR3 in DNA: TGTGCCAGCAGAATCTTTATCGGGGAGCTGTTTTTT.